A selection of T cell receptor beta chains follows, all from one sample in a study of cytomegalovirus exposure and HLA in healthy donors. Generated by immunoSEQ multiplex PCR, the TCRdb table keeps only in-frame clones and is missing some. This table holds about 160,000 clones, about three quarters found once. The sample was PBMCs. The source of these receptors is a woman in her twenties or thirties in good health and CMV-seronegative. CDR3s include the opening cysteine and the closing phenylalanine or tryptophan. Fields, in order: D gene, clone size, V gene, J gene, CDR3 DNA, CDR3 protein. The D gene is left open where the match is weak. For some rows the clone size is stated as once, few or many, or as a class when expanded; others skip it.

TRBD1,.,TRBV2,TRBJ2-2,TGTGCCAGCAGCACCGGGACAGGGTTCGACACCGGGGAGCTGTTTTTT,CASSTGTGFDTGELFF
.,once,TRBV2,TRBJ2-2,TGTGCCAGCACAATACACGGGAAAGGGACCGGGGAGCTGTTTTTT,CASTIHGKGTGELFF
.,.,TRBV27,TRBJ1-1,TGTGCCAGCAGTTCCCAGGGGTTACAAGCTTTCTTT,CASSSQGLQAFF
TRBD1,once,TRBV5-1,TRBJ1-1,TGCGCCAGCAGCTTGGCAGGGGGGAACACTGAAGCTTTCTTT,CASSLAGGNTEAFF
TRBD2,.,TRBV5-1,TRBJ2-1,TGCGCCAGCAGCTATAGCGGGGATTCCTACAATGAGCAGTTCTTC,CASSYSGDSYNEQFF
TRBD1,.,TRBV11-3,TRBJ2-5,TGTGCCAGCAGCACCGAGGGACAGGGAGGGGAGACCCAGTACTTC,CASSTEGQGGETQYF
.,.,TRBV19,TRBJ1-1,TGTGCCAGTAGTATAGTTCCAGGGAGGAAGAACACTGAAGCTTTCTTT,CASSIVPGRKNTEAFF
.,few,TRBV19,TRBJ1-5,TGTGCCAGTAGTATAGCAGGCGACCCGAGGCCCCAGCATTTT,CASSIAGDPRPQHF
.,.,TRBV6-1,TRBJ2-2,TGTGCCAGCAGTGATTCCAAGCAAGCTAGCTTCTATGCCGGGGAGCTGTTTTTT,CASSDSKQASFYAGELFF
.,.,TRBV4-2,TRBJ1-2,TGTGCCAGCAGCCAACCCGACGGGAACTATGGCTACACCTTC,CASSQPDGNYGYTF
.,once,TRBV5-4,TRBJ2-1,TGTGCCAGCAGCTGGGGGGGCCTTAGCTCCTACAATGAGCAGTTCTTC,CASSWGGLSSYNEQFF
.,.,TRBV28,TRBJ1-5,TGTGCCAGCAGTTTTGTGGGGCAGGGCGTGCCCCAGCATTTT,CASSFVGQGVPQHF
TRBD1,.,TRBV7-9,TRBJ2-7,TGTGCCAGCGACAGGGGGCCGTACGAGCAGTACTTC,CASDRGPYEQYF
.,.,TRBV15,TRBJ1-5,TGTGCCACCAGCACCAGGGCACATCAGCCCCAGCATTTT,CATSTRAHQPQHF
.,.,TRBV29-1,TRBJ2-4,TGCAGCGTTGAACCAGGGGCCAAAAACATTCAGTACTTC,CSVEPGAKNIQYF
TRBD1,.,TRBV5-6,TRBJ2-7,TGTGCCAGCAGCTTGGAAACAGGGGGCAACGAGCAGTACTTC,CASSLETGGNEQYF
.,.,TRBV5-1,TRBJ1-1,TGCGCCAGCAGCTTAAACCGGGACATGAACACTGAAGCTTTCTTT,CASSLNRDMNTEAFF
TRBD1,.,TRBV10-3,TRBJ1-1,TGTGCCATCAAGGGGGCAGGCTTGAACACTGAAGCTTTCTTT,CAIKGAGLNTEAFF
.,.,TRBV5-1,TRBJ1-5,TGCGCCAGCAGCCCGGACACCAATCAGCCCCAGCATTTT,CASSPDTNQPQHF
.,.,TRBV11-2,TRBJ1-1,TGTGCCAGCAGCTTACTTCCCCGGGTGGAAGGTGAAGCTTTCTTT,CASSLLPRVEGEAFF
TRBD1,once,TRBV7-9,TRBJ1-5,TGTGCCAGCAGCCAGGGGACAGGGGTTAATCAGCCCCAGCATTTT,CASSQGTGVNQPQHF
.,.,TRBV4-2,TRBJ2-1,TGTGCCAGCAGCCCCAGAGTGACGAAGGGGCCCTACAATGAGCAGTTCTTC,CASSPRVTKGPYNEQFF
.,.,TRBV18,TRBJ1-2,TGTGCCAGCTCAGATACGACAGCTAACTATGGCTACACCTTC,CASSDTTANYGYTF
.,.,TRBV5-4,TRBJ1-1,TGTGCCAGCAGTTTCAGGGGTAACACTGAAGCTTTCTTT,CASSFRGNTEAFF
.,once,TRBV29-1,TRBJ2-7,TGCAGCGTTGGTGAGGACTACGAGCAGTACTTC,CSVGEDYEQYF
.,few,TRBV25-1,TRBJ1-2,TGTGCCAGCACCCGGGGAGAGGGCGACTACACCTTC,CASTRGEGDYTF
TRBD2,.,TRBV19,TRBJ2-1,TGTGCCAGTAACATACTAGCGGGGGGGCCGAATGAGCAGTTCTTC,CASNILAGGPNEQFF
.,.,TRBV6-6,TRBJ2-7,TGTGCCAGCAGCGAACCGGTCTACGAGCAGTACTTC,CASSEPVYEQYF
.,.,TRBV25-1,TRBJ1-1,TGTGCCAGCAGCCCCCGGGGGGAGTGGACTGAAGCTTTCTTT,CASSPRGEWTEAFF
.,.,TRBV30,TRBJ1-6,TGTGCCTGGAGTGGACAGGCGTTTACTTCACCCCTCCACTTT,CAWSGQAFTSPLHF
TRBD1,.,TRBV5-4,TRBJ1-2,TGTGCCAGCACCTCCTTCCTACAGGGGAGCTATGGCTACACCTTC,CASTSFLQGSYGYTF